These T cell receptor beta chains were read from a single sample in a study of blood T cell repertoires in COVID-19. Sequencing used immunoSEQ multiplex PCR; TCRdb keeps in-frame clones, though not all of them. The data show a few hundred thousand clones, around 87% seen once. What was sequenced was peripheral blood. Receptors originate from a woman in her seventies with active or convalescent COVID-19. The CDR3 runs from the conserved cysteine through the conserved F or W. D genes are given only for firm matches. Expanded clones get a size class; other rows say once, few or many, or leave the size out.

J gene | clone size | D gene | V gene | CDR3 protein | CDR3 DNA
TRBJ1-2 | NA | TRBD1 | TRBV7-9 | CASSLGTGRNYGYTF | TGTGCCAGCAGCTTAGGGACAGGGAGGAACTATGGCTACACCTTC
TRBJ1-1 | NA | NA | TRBV5-8 | CASSQNEGVKAFF | TGTGCCAGCAGCCAAAATGAGGGGGTCAAGGCTTTCTTT
TRBJ1-3 | NA | NA | TRBV12-3/TRBV12-4 | CASIHGVDTIYF | TGTGCCAGCATCCACGGGGTAGACACCATATATTTT
TRBJ2-7 | NA | TRBD2 | TRBV6-2/TRBV6-3 | CASSYSRTVGLAGDEQYF | TGTGCCAGCAGTTACTCGAGAACAGTGGGACTAGCGGGGGACGAGCAGTACTTC
TRBJ2-4 | NA | NA | TRBV15 | CATSGPALAKNIQYF | TGTGCCACCAGCGGGCCTGCTTTAGCCAAAAACATTCAGTACTTC
TRBJ2-6 | NA | NA | TRBV11-2 | CASSRTSSGANVLTF | TGTGCCAGCAGCCGAACAAGCTCTGGGGCCAACGTCCTGACTTTC
TRBJ1-1 | once | TRBD1 | TRBV2 | CASRGQGSTEAFF | TGTGCCAGCAGAGGACAGGGGAGTACTGAAGCTTTCTTT
TRBJ2-3 | NA | NA | TRBV18 | CASSPTERIDTQYF | TGTGCCAGCTCACCGACAGAGCGTATAGATACGCAGTATTTT
TRBJ1-1 | NA | TRBD1 | TRBV29-1 | CSAQGVTEAFF | TGCAGCGCTCAGGGGGTCACTGAAGCTTTCTTT
TRBJ2-7 | NA | NA | TRBV11-2 | CASRPGGEVGDYEQYF | TGTGCCAGCAGACCAGGAGGGGAGGTGGGGGACTACGAGCAGTACTTC
TRBJ2-1 | NA | TRBD2 | TRBV19 | CASSRTSGIVDEQFF | TGTGCCAGTAGTAGGACTAGCGGTATTGTTGATGAGCAGTTCTTC
TRBJ2-7 | NA | NA | TRBV5-4 | CASSLKQGAYEQYF | TGTGCCAGCAGCTTGAAACAGGGAGCCTACGAGCAGTACTTC